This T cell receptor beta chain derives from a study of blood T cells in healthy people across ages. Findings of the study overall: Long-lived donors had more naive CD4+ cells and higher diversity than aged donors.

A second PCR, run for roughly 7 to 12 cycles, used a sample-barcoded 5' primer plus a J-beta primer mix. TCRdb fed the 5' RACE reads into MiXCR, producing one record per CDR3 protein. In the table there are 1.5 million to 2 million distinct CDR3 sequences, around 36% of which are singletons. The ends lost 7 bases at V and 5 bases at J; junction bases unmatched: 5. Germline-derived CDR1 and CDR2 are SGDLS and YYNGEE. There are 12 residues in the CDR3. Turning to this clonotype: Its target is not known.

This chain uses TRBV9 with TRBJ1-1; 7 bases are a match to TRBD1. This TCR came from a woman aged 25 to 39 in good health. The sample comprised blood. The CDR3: CASGTARTEAFF. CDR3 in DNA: TGTGCCAGCGGGACAGCGAGAACTGAAGCTTTCTTT.